These 18 T cell receptor beta chains came from one sample sequenced in a study of radiotherapy plus CTLA-4 blockade in lung cancer. Assay: immunoSEQ multiplex PCR; the TCRdb copy retains only in-frame clones and omits some. The table has about 50,000 clones, 55% to 80% seen once; the top ten hold around 3.3%. The sample here was peripheral blood, taken from a patient treated with radiotherapy plus ipilimumab. The receptors were gathered from a human donor with non-small cell lung cancer who had a complete response to radiotherapy plus ipilimumab.

The table lists this clone with a few counts. The V gene is TRBV19, the J gene TRBJ2-1; 9 positions match TRBD2. V lost 3 bases, J lost 6 bases, and 0 bases stayed unmatched. The V gene's germline CDR1 is LNHDA and CDR2 SQIVND (reference sequence). This CDR3 has 13 amino acids. CDR3 region: CASSMTSGNEQFF. The DNA of the CDR3 is TGTGCCAGTAGTATGACTAGCGGCAATGAGCAGTTCTTC.

The J gene is TRBJ2-7, the V gene TRBV30, with D possibly matching TRBD2 (5 bases). V was trimmed by 3 bases and J by 6 bases, leaving 6 bases between them. From germline, CDR1 is GTSNPN and CDR2 SVGIG (reference sequence). This CDR3 contains 10 residues. The DNA of the CDR3 is TGTGCCTGGAGCGGGATCGAGCAGTACTTC. Translating gives CAWSGIEQYF.

The rearrangement links TRBV6-5 to TRBJ2-7; D call uncertain. Germline V gene sequence: CDR1 MNHEY, CDR2 SVGAGI. The CDR3 is 14 residues long. V lost 6 bases, J lost 4 bases, and 16 bases lay in between. The CDR3 DNA sequence: TGTGCCAGCAGCAAGTCCTACGGTGGTTACGAGCAGTACTTC. Encoded protein: CASSKSYGGYEQYF.

The V gene is TRBV18, the J gene TRBJ2-5; 7 bases are a match to TRBD2. Germline CDR1 and CDR2: KGHSH and LQKENI. The CDR3 has 13 amino acids. Unmatched junction bases numbered 3, after V lost 6 bases and J lost 2 bases. The CDR3 DNA sequence: TGTGCCAGCTCGTCGGGGGGTCAAGAGACCCAGTACTTC. It yields the protein CASSSGGQETQYF. The whole variable domain, remainder taken from reference TRBV18 and TRBJ2-5, is NAGVMQNPRHLVRRRGQEARLRCSPMKGHSHVYWYRQLPEEGLKFMVYLQKENIIDESGMPKERFSAEFPKEGPSILRIQQVVRGDSAAYFCASSSGGQETQYFGPGTRLLVL.

The genes are TRBV10-3 and TRBJ1-1; 8 bases fit TRBD1. There are 15 residues in the CDR3. V dropped 2 bases and J dropped 5; count of bases not matched to a gene: 7. CDR1 and CDR2 (germline): ENHRY, SYGVKD. CDR3 amino acids: CAISERTGGRTEAFF. Here the CDR3 DNA reads TGTGCCATCAGTGAGAGAACAGGGGGAAGAACTGAAGCTTTCTTT.

Here the CDR3 reads CSVGGLAEYNEQFF. As DNA, the CDR3 is TGCAGCGTTGGGGGACTAGCGGAATACAATGAGCAGTTCTTC. The V and J genes are TRBV29-1 and TRBJ2-1, with 11 bases aligning to TRBD2. The CDR3 is made up of 14 amino acids. The germline CDR1 and CDR2 sequences are SQVTM and ANQGSEA. The junction had 3 bases not matched to a gene; V was cut back by 4 bases and J by 4 bases.

The chain carries TRBV10-3 and TRBJ2-1; 10 nucleotides match TRBD1. The junction had 12 bases not matched to a gene; V was cut back by 10 bases and J by 6 bases. The CDR3 has 15 amino acids. CDR1 is ENHRY, CDR2 SYGVKD, per germline. The CDR3 DNA follows: TGTGCCACCAACCGAGGGACAGGGGTCATCAATGAGCAGTTCTTC. As protein: CATNRGTGVINEQFF.

V usage is TRBV7-2 and J usage is TRBJ2-1, with D possibly TRBD2 on 7 matching bases. This CDR3 has 15 amino acids. V lost 0 bases and J 9 bases, leaving 15 bases between the germline ends. Germline lookup yields CDR1 SGHTA and CDR2 FQGNSA. The CDR3 loop is CASSLAGGGRAEQFF. As DNA, the CDR3 is TGTGCCAGCAGCTTAGCCGGCGGGGGCCGGGCTGAGCAGTTCTTC.

This rearrangement joins TRBV6-6 to TRBJ2-7; tentative D call: TRBD2 (5 bases). Looked up from germline, CDR1 is MNHNY and CDR2 is SVGAGI (reference sequence). There are 13 residues in the CDR3. V lost 8 bases and J lost 3, with 14 bases in between. The CDR3 nucleotides are TGTGCCAGCCTACCAACGGGATTCTACGAGCAGTACTTC. Translating gives CASLPTGFYEQYF.

The chain combines TRBV10-2 with TRBJ1-5; D not certain. Germline V gene data show CDR1 as WSHSY and CDR2 as SAAADI. The V gene lost 5 bases and the J gene lost 5 bases, with 10 bases spanning the gap. The CDR3 totals 13 residues. The CDR3 here is CASSIVGDQPQHF. Written as DNA, the CDR3 is TGCGCCAGCAGTATAGTGGGAGATCAGCCCCAGCATTTT.

As for this clone: In the same sample, other DNA sequences code for this CDR3. The chain has TRBV9 and TRBJ1-3, with D unresolved. The V end was cut by 0 bases, the J end by 0 bases, with 4 bases between. Germline values: CDR1 SGDLS, CDR2 YYNGEE. This CDR3 region has 14 residues. The CDR3 region is CASSVGYSGNTIYF. DNA for the CDR3: TGTGCCAGCAGCGTAGGTTACTCTGGAAACACCATATATTTT.

CDR3 sequence (DNA): TGTGCCAGCACCAAGGCAGAGGGCCAATACGAGCAGTACTTC. Translating gives CASTKAEGQYEQYF. This chain links TRBV6-5 with TRBJ2-7; the D gene is possibly TRBD2 (5 bases). Looked up from germline, CDR1 is MNHEY and CDR2 is SVGAGI. The CDR3 sequence is 14 residues long. The V end lost 7 bases, the J end lost 4 bases, and 17 bases lay between the germline ends.

This CDR3 reads CASSDSPGLTQYF. As DNA, the CDR3 is TGTGCCAGCAGTGACTCACCGGGACTTACGCAGTATTTT. The J gene is TRBJ2-3, the V gene TRBV6-4, with D perhaps TRBD2 (6 bases). Germline-derived CDR1 and CDR2 are MRHNA and SNTAGT. The length of the CDR3 is 13 residues. V was cut by 0 bases and J by 8 bases, with 9 bases left in between.

The chain couples TRBV4-3 to TRBJ1-6; no definite D call. The CDR3 runs 17 residues. Germline V gene lookup returns CDR1 LGHNA and CDR2 YSLEER. Trimming took 0 bases from V and 6 from J, leaving 15 bases between them. CDR3: CASSQEPSRTGNSPLHF. CDR3 in DNA: TGCGCCAGCAGCCAAGAGCCCTCCCGAACGGGTAATTCACCCCTCCACTTT.

This clone showed up just once. V is TRBV6-5 and J is TRBJ2-7; 10 bases match TRBD1. Germline V gives CDR1 MNHEY, CDR2 SVGAGI. J gave up 0 bases and V 5 bases, and 4 bases lay outside the gene matches. The CDR3 totals 15 residues. Here the CDR3 DNA reads TGTGCCAGCAGTCACGACAGGGGGCGCTCCTACGAGCAGTACTTC. Translating gives CASSHDRGRSYEQYF.

The V and J genes are TRBV20-1 and TRBJ1-1; a possible D gene is TRBD1 (5 bases). This CDR3 spans 11 amino acids. Germline V gene lookup returns CDR1 DFQATT and CDR2 SNEGSKA (reference sequence). V lost 7 bases, J lost 8 bases, and 14 bases lay in between. This CDR3 reads CSDRKGPEAFF. The CDR3 DNA reads TGCAGTGACCGTAAGGGGCCGGAAGCTTTCTTT.

The chain has TRBV5-1 and TRBJ1-4; D not certain. The germline CDR1 and CDR2 sequences are SGHRS and YFSETQ. V dropped 4 bases and J dropped 5 bases, with 9 bases sitting between them. The CDR3 is 13 residues long. CDR3 loop: CASSRNRNEKLFF. CDR3 nucleotides: TGCGCCAGCAGCCGAAACAGAAATGAAAAACTGTTTTTT.

The chain has TRBV6-6 and TRBJ1-6; 7 bases fit TRBD1. Unmatched junction bases numbered 11, after V lost 5 bases and J lost 10 bases. Germline CDR1 reads MNHNY; CDR2 reads SVGAGI (reference sequence). The CDR3 contains 15 residues. CDR3 protein: CASSRTGVDGSPLHF. The CDR3 DNA reads TGTGCCAGCAGTAGGACAGGAGTGGACGGATCACCCCTCCACTTT.